A single sample is the source of the 3 T cell receptor beta chains below, sequenced in a study of CD8+ T cells in alopecia areata. Described treatment: oral pan-JAK inhibitor, 5-10 mg twice daily. cDNA serving as the sequencing template came from extracted, reverse transcribed RNA. Profiled with immunoSEQ multiplex PCR; TCRdb holds only in-frame clones, not every one. The table lists about 200,000 clones, less than 45% of them singletons. The sample here was CD4+ T cells sorted from blood, taken around week 30, from a patient treated with tofacitinib. These receptors were obtained from a human donor with alopecia areata.

The rearrangement joins TRBV6-1 to TRBJ2-7; 9 nucleotides match TRBD2. Trimming cost V 2 bases and J 2 bases; bases outside gene matches: 13. The germline gives CDR1 MNHNS, CDR2 SASEGT. The CDR3 consists of 18 residues. The CDR3: CASSEFGNSGSVTYEQYF. Here the CDR3 DNA reads TGTGCCAGCAGTGAATTTGGGAATAGCGGGAGTGTTACCTACGAGCAGTACTTC.

This chain uses TRBV5-1 with TRBJ2-7, with D perhaps TRBD1 (5 bases). CDR3 length: 14 residues. Trimming pared 0 bases from V and 6 bases from J, leaving 13 bases between. The V gene's germline CDR1 is SGHRS and CDR2 YFSETQ. The CDR3: CASSLGDSGSEQYF. DNA for the CDR3: TGCGCCAGCAGCTTGGGAGACAGTGGGTCCGAGCAGTACTTC.

This clone was observed a handful of times. The chain uses TRBV2 and TRBJ2-7; unclear D gene. Per germline, CDR1 SNHLY and CDR2 FYNNEI. The CDR3 has 13 residues. Trimming removed 7 bases from V and 4 bases from J, with 14 bases in between. In DNA form, the CDR3 reads TGTGCCAGCACGCCGGAGCCCATATACGAGCAGTACTTC. It encodes CASTPEPIYEQYF.